This TCR beta chain was profiled in a study of CD8 T cell repertoires and HIV-1 epitope variants. Background on the study: Separate wells received one of Twenty-five Gag or Nef variant peptides. Tested: three Gag epitope families, Nef HW9 and YT9. Study-level findings and limits: This assay reports beta chains of antigen-expanded cells, not T cell function.

On the immunoSEQ platform, TCR beta CDR3s were sequenced at survey depth. Sequenced by immunoSEQ multiplex PCR; TCRdb stores in-frame clones only, minus some. The sample records fewer than 5,500 clones, around three fifths being singletons. The germline V gene encodes CDR1 SNHLY and CDR2 FYNNEI. V was shortened by 5 bases and J by 2 bases, with 16 bases between the two germline ends. The CDR3 runs 15 residues. Points on this clone: The antigen is undetermined.

The sequence was obtained from a male donor with HIV. The genes are TRBV2 and TRBJ2-7; a weak D match, TRBD2 (6 bases). Sequenced sample: cultured CD8+ T cells derived from PBMCs. DNA for the CDR3: TGTGCCAGCAGTTATTCCCAAGGGAGGCCCTACGAGCAGTACTTC. This sequence encodes CASSYSQGRPYEQYF.